One and the same sample provided the 21 T cell receptor beta chains below, sequenced in a study of blood T cell repertoires in COVID-19. Assay used: immunoSEQ multiplex PCR; TCRdb lists only in-frame clones, some missing. The repertoire holds some 160,000 clones, with around 80% as singletons. Sequenced material: PBMCs or T cells enriched from blood (not recorded which). Source of these receptors: a woman in her fifties or sixties who had recovered from COVID-19.

CDR3 in amino acids: CASSTGNSPLHF. In nucleotides, the CDR3 is TGTGCCAGCAGCACAGGGAATTCACCCCTCCACTTT. The V call is TRBV5-8, the J call TRBJ1-6; possible D gene TRBD1, 6 bases. Germline lookup yields CDR1 SGHTS and CDR2 YDEGEE. With 4 bases removed from V and 7 bases from J, the gap between germline ends came to 6 bases. This CDR3 comprises 12 residues. The whole variable domain, remainder taken from reference TRBV5-8 and TRBJ1-6, is EAGVTQSPTHLIKTRGQQATLRCSPISGHTSVYWYQQALGLGLQFLLWYDEGEERNRGNFPPRFSGRQFPNYSSELNVNALELEDSALYLCASSTGNSPLHFGNGTRLTVT.

The chain carries TRBV4-1 and TRBJ1-2; D is perhaps TRBD1 (5 bases). CDR1 is MGHRA and CDR2 is YSYEKL in the germline V gene. Trimming left V 6 bases short and J 2 bases short, with 16 bases between. The CDR3 covers 15 residues. CDR3 DNA sequence: TGCGCCAGCAGGGTTCGGTCCGACAGCAACTATGGCTACACCTTC. Protein product: CASRVRSDSNYGYTF.

The chain uses TRBV7-9 and TRBJ1-4; D is unresolved. There are 15 residues in the CDR3. V lost 5 bases and J lost 5, with 15 bases in between. CDR1 is SEHNR, CDR2 FQNEAQ, per germline (reference sequence). In DNA, the CDR3 is TGTGCCAGCAGCCTGTGGGTTGGGGAGAATGAAAAACTGTTTTTT. Its translation is CASSLWVGENEKLFF.

This clone was counted only a few times. The CDR3 loop is CSVRQLQETQYF. DNA for the CDR3: TGCAGCGTCCGCCAGTTGCAAGAGACCCAGTACTTC. The V and J genes are TRBV29-1 and TRBJ2-5; D is undetermined. Germline V gene lookup returns CDR1 SQVTM and CDR2 ANQGSEA. Trimming shortened V by 6 bases and J by 2 bases, and 10 bases separated the two germline ends. The CDR3 extends over 12 amino acids.

The V and J genes are TRBV10-1 and TRBJ2-3; 10 nucleotides line up with TRBD1. There are 17 residues in the CDR3. Trimming took 10 bases from V and 0 from J; bases not matched to a gene: 13. Germline V gene data show CDR1 as WNHNN and CDR2 as SYGVQD (reference sequence). CDR3 bases: TGCGCCATTCCCCCCCGGGACAGGGGAACTAGCACAGATACGCAGTATTTT. As protein: CAIPPRDRGTSTDTQYF.

This clone has more than one count but fewer than ten. The chain combines TRBV14 with TRBJ2-1; unclear D gene. V was clipped by 0 bases and J by 9 bases, with 9 bases between them. The CDR3 is made up of 13 amino acids. The V gene's germline CDR1 is SGHDN and CDR2 FVKESK. The CDR3 is CASSQDLFFEQFF. The CDR3 DNA reads TGTGCCAGCAGCCAAGATCTCTTCTTTGAGCAGTTCTTC.

The chain couples TRBV4-1 to TRBJ2-5; possible D gene TRBD1, 5 bases. In germline, CDR1 is MGHRA, CDR2 YSYEKL. The CDR3 loop spans 14 amino acids. Trimming left V 0 bases short and J 5 bases short, with 10 bases between. This CDR3 is CASSQEGRVETQYF. In DNA, the CDR3 is TGCGCCAGCAGCCAAGAGGGCAGGGTTGAGACCCAGTACTTC.

This rearrangement joins TRBV28 to TRBJ2-7, with TRBD2 matching 12 bases. The CDR3 contains 15 residues. Germline V gene sequence: CDR1 MDHEN, CDR2 SYDVKM. V shed 4 bases, J shed 5 bases, and the junction held 6 bases outside the gene matches. CDR3 protein: CASSSPTSGSNEQYF. The CDR3 DNA follows: TGTGCCAGCAGTTCCCCGACTAGCGGGAGTAACGAGCAGTACTTC.

The chain carries TRBV5-1 and TRBJ1-1; possibly TRBD1 for D (6 bases). The CDR3 is 14 amino acids. The V and J ends lost 4 bases and 10 bases respectively, with 20 bases between them. The germline CDR1 and CDR2 sequences are SGHRS and YFSETQ. In nucleotides, the CDR3 is TGCGCCAGCAGCCCGACCGACCAAACACAGGGAGCTTTCTTT. Translated, it gives CASSPTDQTQGAFF.

This clone was seen only a few times. V and J are TRBV15 and TRBJ2-2; perhaps TRBD1 as D (5 bases). Trimming left V 0 bases short and J 1 base short, with 6 bases between. Germline lookup yields CDR1 LNHNV and CDR2 YYDKDF (reference sequence). The CDR3 loop spans 15 amino acids. CDR3 coding DNA: TGTGCCACCAGCAGAGATAGGGGGAACACCGGGGAGCTGTTTTTT. This translates into CATSRDRGNTGELFF. The variable domain in full, with the rest retrieved from reference TRBV15 and TRBJ2-2, is DAMVIQNPRYQVTQFGKPVTLSCSQTLNHNVMYWYQQKSSQAPKLLFHYYDKDFNNEADTPDNFQSRRPNTSFCFLDIRSPGLGDTAMYLCATSRDRGNTGELFFGEGSRLTVL.

This rearrangement joins TRBV5-1 to TRBJ1-2; 10 bases align to TRBD1. CDR1 SGHRS and CDR2 YFSETQ come from the germline V gene. There are 15 residues in the CDR3. Unmatched junction bases numbered 6, after V lost 4 bases and J lost 3 bases. CDR3 sequence: CASSQSGTGDYGYTF. Written as DNA, the CDR3 is TGCGCCAGCAGCCAATCCGGGACAGGGGACTATGGCTACACCTTC.

The chain is built from TRBV3-1 (or the pseudogene TRBV3-2) and TRBJ1-6, with D perhaps matching TRBD1 (6 bases). Trimming removed 0 bases from V and 7 bases from J, with 10 bases in between. Looked up from germline, CDR1 is LGHDT and CDR2 is YNNKEL (reference sequence). The CDR3 runs 15 residues. The CDR3 spells CASSQEGTKNSPLHF. In DNA form, the CDR3 reads TGTGCCAGCAGCCAAGAAGGGACAAAGAATTCACCCCTCCACTTT.

This clone is a singleton in its sample. The chain is built from TRBV28 and TRBJ1-5, with 9 bases that match TRBD1. After removal of 5 bases from V and 1 base from J, the junction contained 3 bases not matched to a gene. CDR3 length: 15 amino acids. Germline V gives CDR1 MDHEN, CDR2 SYDVKM. The CDR3 reads CASSLGTGSNQPQHF. DNA for the CDR3: TGTGCCAGCAGTCTGGGGACAGGGAGCAATCAGCCCCAGCATTTT.

The chain employs TRBV5-1 and TRBJ2-1; D unresolved. With 0 bases removed from V and 0 bases from J, the gap between germline ends came to 7 bases. The CDR3 has 15 residues. Germline V gene sequence: CDR1 SGHRS, CDR2 YFSETQ. In nucleotides, the CDR3 is TGCGCCAGCAGCTTGGTAAAGAGCTCCTACAATGAGCAGTTCTTC. Encoded protein: CASSLVKSSYNEQFF. Full variable domain (remainder filled in from reference TRBV5-1 and TRBJ2-1): KAGVTQTPRYLIKTRGQQVTLSCSPISGHRSVSWYQQTPGQGLQFLFEYFSETQRNKGNFPGRFSGRQFSNSRSEMNVSTLELGDSALYLCASSLVKSSYNEQFFGPGTRLTVL.

The V gene is TRBV4-2, the J gene TRBJ1-1; D unresolved. CDR3 length: 13 amino acids. Between the trimmed V and J ends, which lost 3 bases and 2 bases, there was a span of 7 bases. Germline-derived CDR1 and CDR2 are LGHNA and YNFKEQ. CDR3 loop: CASSQRGNTEAFF. In DNA form, the CDR3 reads TGTGCCAGCAGCCAGCGAGGAAACACTGAAGCTTTCTTT.

This chain connects TRBV7-8 to TRBJ1-2; TRBD1 might be the D (5 bases). From germline, CDR1 is SGHVS and CDR2 FQNEAQ. This CDR3 comprises 13 residues. The V gene lost 5 bases and the J gene lost 6 bases, with 13 bases spanning the gap. CDR3 DNA: TGTGCCAGCAGCCTAATTCAGGGTGATGGCTACACCTTC. Translation gives CASSLIQGDGYTF. Full variable domain (remainder filled in from reference TRBV7-8 and TRBJ1-2): GAGVSQSPRYKVAKRGQDVALRCDPISGHVSLFWYQQALGQGPEFLTYFQNEAQLDKSGLPSDRFFAERPEGSVSTLKIQRTQQEDSAVYLCASSLIQGDGYTFGSGTRLTVV.

This clone was found once. The CDR3 here is CASRASGGRGYTF. The CDR3 nucleotides read TGTGCCAGCCGTGCATCGGGGGGGAGGGGGTACACCTTC. V is TRBV27 and J is TRBJ1-2; maybe TRBD1 (6 bases). V lost 8 bases and J 11 bases, leaving 21 bases between the germline ends. The germline V gene encodes CDR1 MNHEY and CDR2 SMNVEV (reference sequence). The CDR3 is made up of 13 amino acids.

The chain employs TRBV7-8 and TRBJ1-2; D perhaps matches TRBD1 (5 bases). Trimming shortened V by 5 bases and J by 2 bases, and 12 bases separated the two germline ends. This CDR3 spans 14 amino acids. Germline CDR1 is SGHVS and CDR2 is FQNEAQ. The CDR3 coding sequence is TGTGCCAGCAGCCCGCGACAGACCAACTATGGCTACACCTTC. Protein sequence: CASSPRQTNYGYTF.

CDR3 protein: CASSSEGRQETQYF. The CDR3, as DNA: TGTGCCAGCAGCTCGGAGGGGCGGCAAGAGACCCAGTACTTC. This sequence joins TRBV5-6 and TRBJ2-5; TRBD2 might be the D (6 bases). The V and J ends lost 3 bases and 2 bases respectively, with 11 bases between them. Germline values: CDR1 SGHDT, CDR2 YYEEEE. The CDR3 loop spans 14 amino acids.

This sequence joins TRBV19 and TRBJ2-1, with D possibly being TRBD2 (6 bases). V lost 5 bases, J lost 1 base, and 15 bases lay in between. Germline V lookup: CDR1 LNHDA, CDR2 SQIVND (reference sequence). The CDR3 is 16 amino acids. The CDR3 nucleotides are TGTGCCAGTAGTCCCCGGCGGGACTTATCCTACAATGAGCAGTTCTTC. Translating it yields CASSPRRDLSYNEQFF.

Comments on this clone: An end of the junction differs from the germline gene, which may be a read error. J is TRBJ2-1 and V is TRBV7-7, with unresolved D. This CDR3 region has 15 residues. CDR1 and CDR2 (germline): SSHAT, FNYEAQ (reference sequence). CDR3 coding DNA: TGTGCTAGCAGCTTAGACTCAAGCTCCTACAATGAGCAGTTCTTC. Amino acid sequence: CASSLDSSSYNEQFF.